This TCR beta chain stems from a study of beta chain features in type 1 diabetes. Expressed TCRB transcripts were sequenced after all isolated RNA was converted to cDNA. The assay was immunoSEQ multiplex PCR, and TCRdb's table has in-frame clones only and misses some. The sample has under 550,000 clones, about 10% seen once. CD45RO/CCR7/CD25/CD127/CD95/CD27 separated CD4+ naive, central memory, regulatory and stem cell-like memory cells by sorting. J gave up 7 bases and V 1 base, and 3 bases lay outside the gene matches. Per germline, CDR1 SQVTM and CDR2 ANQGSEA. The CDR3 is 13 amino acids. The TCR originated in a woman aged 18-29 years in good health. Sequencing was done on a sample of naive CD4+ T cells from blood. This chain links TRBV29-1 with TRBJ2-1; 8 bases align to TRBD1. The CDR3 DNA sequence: TGCAGCGTTGAAGCGGACAGGGCGAATGAGCAGTTCTTC. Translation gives CSVEADRANEQFF.